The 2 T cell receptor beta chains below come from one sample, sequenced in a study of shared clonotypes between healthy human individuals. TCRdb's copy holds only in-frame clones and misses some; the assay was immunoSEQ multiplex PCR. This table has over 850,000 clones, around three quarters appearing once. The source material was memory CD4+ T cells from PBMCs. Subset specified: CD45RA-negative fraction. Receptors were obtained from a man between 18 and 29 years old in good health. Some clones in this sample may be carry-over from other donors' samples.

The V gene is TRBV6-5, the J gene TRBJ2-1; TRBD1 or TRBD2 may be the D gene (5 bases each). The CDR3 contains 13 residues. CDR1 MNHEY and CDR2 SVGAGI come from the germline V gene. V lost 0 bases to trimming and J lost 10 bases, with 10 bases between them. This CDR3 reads CASSYSGGYEQFF. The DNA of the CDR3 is TGTGCCAGCAGTTACTCTGGGGGATACGAGCAGTTCTTC.

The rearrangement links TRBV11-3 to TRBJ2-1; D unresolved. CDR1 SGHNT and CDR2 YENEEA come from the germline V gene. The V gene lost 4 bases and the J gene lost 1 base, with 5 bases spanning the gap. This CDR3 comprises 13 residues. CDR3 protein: CASSSGSYNEQFF. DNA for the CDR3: TGTGCCAGCAGCTCCGGTTCCTACAATGAGCAGTTCTTC.